This T cell receptor beta chain came from a study of T cell clonotyping in hematopoietic cell transplantation. Study-level results: No sorting was done, leaving CD4 and CD8 contributions mixed. At the given depth, recipient repertoires were over 97% de novo clonotypes. Recipient TCR diversity dropped after transplant; expanded clonotypes rose from day 30 to 180.

Using immunoSEQ multiplex PCR, the repertoire was profiled, and TCRdb retains in-frame clones only, with some absent. The sample carries some 9,700 clones, 95% to 97% recorded once. In germline, CDR1 is LNHDA, CDR2 SQIVND (reference sequence). V shed 7 bases and J shed 10 bases, with 19 bases lying between them. CDR3 length equals 14 residues. This clone has only one observation. Its antigen is currently unknown. The J gene is TRBJ1-4, the V gene TRBV19; D gene ambiguous. The source is a male patient aged 60 to 75 who had an allogeneic stem cell transplant from a related donor, so the T cells may come from the graft donor. Some clones in this sample may be carry-over from other donors' samples. Sequenced material: peripheral blood mononuclear cells, taken 100 days after allogeneic stem cell transplant. CDR3 bases: TGTGCCAGTACCCATCAAACCACAGATGGAAAACTGTTTTTT. This codes for CASTHQTTDGKLFF.